These 21 T cell receptor beta chains were sequenced from one sample in a study of OX40 agonist ivuxolimab in advanced cancers. Measured with immunoSEQ multiplex PCR; TCRdb has only the in-frame clones, and not every one. The sample records approximately 82,000 clones, 65% to 90% being singletons. The input for sequencing was CD4+ or CD8+ T cells sorted from blood, taken in a trial of the OX40 agonist ivuxolimab. The receptors here all came from an adult with an advanced solid tumor such as melanoma, head and neck, liver or kidney cancer.

This chain connects TRBV19 to TRBJ1-1; D perhaps matches TRBD1 (5 bases). V gave up 4 bases and J gave up 1 base, with 10 bases separating them. From germline, CDR1 is LNHDA and CDR2 SQIVND (reference sequence). The CDR3 runs to 14 residues. The CDR3 DNA follows: TGTGCCAGTAGTAACCGAGGGACGAACACTGAAGCTTTCTTT. Translation gives CASSNRGTNTEAFF.

V is TRBV27 and J is TRBJ2-1; 9 bases are a match to TRBD2. Germline loops: CDR1 MNHEY, CDR2 SMNVEV (reference sequence). The CDR3 spans 14 residues. V trimming: 8 bases; J trimming: 3 bases; junction bases outside the gene matches: 5. The CDR3 nucleotides are TGTGCCAGCCGAGCGGGAGGTCTCTACAATGAGCAGTTCTTC. As protein: CASRAGGLYNEQFF.

The V gene is TRBV7-2, the J gene TRBJ1-1; 7 nucleotides align to TRBD1. Germline CDR1 SGHTA, CDR2 FQGNSA. This CDR3 has 15 amino acids. With V trimmed by 0 bases and J by 5 bases, 6 bases remained unmatched. Here the CDR3 reads CASSLAGTAGTEAFF. CDR3 in DNA: TGTGCCAGCAGCTTAGCCGGGACAGCCGGAACTGAAGCTTTCTTT.

CDR3 bases: TGTGCCAGCAGCTCCCCTGGAGCTAGCACAGATACGCAGTATTTT. Protein product: CASSSPGASTDTQYF. This chain links TRBV7-9 with TRBJ2-3, with D uncertain. The CDR3 is made up of 15 amino acids. Trimming left V 4 bases short and J 0 bases short, with 11 bases between. Germline CDR1 and CDR2: SEHNR and FQNEAQ (reference sequence).

The chain employs TRBV10-2 and TRBJ2-7; a possible D gene is TRBD2 (6 bases). Germline CDR1 and CDR2: WSHSY and SAAADI. There are 14 residues in the CDR3. Trimming pared 7 bases from V and 1 base from J, leaving 14 bases between. CDR3 in amino acids: CASKYTGVSYEQYF. For the CDR3, the DNA is TGCGCCAGCAAGTATACGGGAGTGTCCTACGAGCAGTACTTC.

The chain uses TRBV6-1 and TRBJ2-2; possibly TRBD2 for D (6 bases). V was pared by 10 bases and J by 3 bases, with 15 bases between. The CDR3 has 14 amino acids. Germline-derived CDR1 and CDR2 are MNHNS and SASEGT. CDR3 nucleotide sequence: TGTGCCACTTCCCGGGGGTCGGACACCGGGGAGCTGTTTTTT. Translation: CATSRGSDTGELFF.

This chain connects TRBV29-1 to TRBJ1-4; no reliable D call. Germline CDR1 SQVTM, CDR2 ANQGSEA. CDR3 length equals 15 residues. V dropped 6 bases and J dropped 5 bases, with 19 bases sitting between them. Written as DNA, the CDR3 is TGCAGCGTCAGCGGCACAACGGCCATAAATGAAAAACTGTTTTTT. It is translated as CSVSGTTAINEKLFF.

The chain employs TRBV4-1 and TRBJ1-6, with unresolved D. V lost 0 bases to trimming and J lost 6 bases, with 15 bases between them. The CDR3 spans 17 residues. Germline V lookup: CDR1 MGHRA, CDR2 YSYEKL. The CDR3 reads CASSQDPPTTLNSPLHF. The CDR3 nucleotides are TGCGCCAGCAGCCAAGACCCACCGACGACCCTTAATTCACCCCTCCACTTT.

This clone appeared a single time. The chain is built from TRBV7-3 and TRBJ2-3; the match to TRBD2 covers 8 bases. V shed 3 bases, J shed 6 bases, and the junction held 5 bases outside the gene matches. Germline CDR1 and CDR2: SGHTA and FQGTGA. CDR3 size: 14 residues. The CDR3 sequence: CASSFTAGVDTQYF. For the CDR3, the DNA is TGTGCCAGCAGCTTTACAGCGGGAGTGGATACGCAGTATTTT.

This clone was seen a few times. V usage is TRBV14 and J usage is TRBJ2-1, with TRBD2 matching over 13 bases. V lost 5 bases and J lost 7; bases outside the gene matches: 8. CDR3 length equals 16 residues. Germline V gene lookup returns CDR1 SGHDN and CDR2 FVKESK. Written as DNA, the CDR3 is TGTGCCAGCAGCTACGGGGGGACTAGCGGGACGAATGAGCAGTTCTTC. It encodes CASSYGGTSGTNEQFF.

This chain links TRBV7-2 with TRBJ1-1; 10 bases are shared with TRBD1. CDR1 and CDR2 (germline): SGHTA, FQGNSA. The V gene end was trimmed by 4 bases and the J gene end by 5 bases; junction bases not matched to a gene: 4. CDR3 length: 14 amino acids. This chain's CDR3 is CASSSTGGRTEAFF. CDR3 nucleotides: TGTGCCAGCAGCTCGACAGGGGGCAGGACTGAAGCTTTCTTT. Full variable domain (missing parts from reference TRBV7-2 and TRBJ1-1): GAGVSQSPSNKVTEKGKDVELRCDPISGHTALYWYRQSLGQGLEFLIYFQGNSAPDKSGLPSDRFSAERTGGSVSTLTIQRTQQEDSAVYLCASSSTGGRTEAFFGQGTRLTVV.

The chain couples TRBV10-3 to TRBJ2-1; the D gene is possibly TRBD2 (6 bases). The V end lost 5 bases, the J end lost 6 bases, and 11 bases lay between the germline ends. Per germline, CDR1 ENHRY and CDR2 SYGVKD. The CDR3 loop spans 13 amino acids. The CDR3 loop is CAISHATSNEQFF. CDR3 sequence (DNA): TGTGCCATCAGTCACGCGACTAGCAATGAGCAGTTCTTC.

V gene TRBV19 combines with J gene TRBJ2-1, with 7 bases that match TRBD2. CDR1 is LNHDA and CDR2 is SQIVND in the germline V gene (reference sequence). V was pared by 5 bases and J by 2 bases, with 6 bases of the junction left unmatched. This CDR3 region has 15 residues. The CDR3 DNA sequence: TGTGCCAGTAGTGGTACGGCGGGGGCCTACAATGAGCAGTTCTTC. The encoded protein is CASSGTAGAYNEQFF.

This rearrangement joins TRBV30 to TRBJ2-4; a possible D gene is TRBD2 (6 bases). Germline CDR1 and CDR2: GTSNPN and SVGIG (reference sequence). The CDR3 contains 15 residues. V lost 0 bases and J lost 4, with 13 bases in between. This chain's CDR3 is CAWSVLAGPKNIQYF. The CDR3 bases are TGTGCCTGGAGTGTACTCGCGGGACCAAAAAACATTCAGTACTTC.

This chain uses TRBV5-1 with TRBJ1-2; no reliable D call. Trimming cost V 0 bases and J 4 bases, with 10 bases left between them. Germline values: CDR1 SGHRS, CDR2 YFSETQ. This CDR3 spans 14 amino acids. The CDR3 coding sequence is TGCGCCAGCAGCTTGGGTCAGGCTGTCTATGGCTACACCTTC. Its translation is CASSLGQAVYGYTF.

Details on this clone: An end of the junction differs from the germline gene, which may be a read error. CDR3 DNA: TGCGCCAGCAGCCACATCCAAGGGGGAAACCAGGAGACCCAGTACTTC. This translates into CASSHIQGGNQETQYF. The V and J genes are TRBV4-1 and TRBJ2-5; a weak D match, TRBD1 (6 bases). Per the germline V gene, CDR1 is MGHRA and CDR2 is YSYEKL. The CDR3 consists of 16 residues.

The J gene is TRBJ1-6, the V gene TRBV25-1, with 8 bases fitting TRBD1. Per germline, CDR1 MGHDK and CDR2 SYGVNS. With 4 bases clipped from V and 3 bases from J, the junction kept 8 bases outside the gene matches. The length of the CDR3 is 17 residues. For the CDR3, the DNA is TGTGCCAGCAGTGTTGACGAGACAGGGGACTATAATTCACCCCTCCACTTT. It translates to CASSVDETGDYNSPLHF.

The chain is built from TRBV30 and TRBJ1-2; tentative D call: TRBD1 (5 bases). CDR1 GTSNPN and CDR2 SVGIG come from the germline V gene (reference sequence). The length of the CDR3 is 14 residues. V lost 0 bases and J lost 5, with 13 bases in between. CDR3 sequence: CAWSVMGGSYGYTF. The CDR3, as DNA: TGTGCCTGGAGTGTAATGGGGGGTAGTTATGGCTACACCTTC.

The J gene is TRBJ2-1, the V gene TRBV2, with 14 bases fitting TRBD2. The V segment lost 6 bases and the J segment 9 bases; nucleotides outside the gene matches: 4. The CDR3 runs to 14 residues. CDR1 is SNHLY, CDR2 FYNNEI, per germline. The CDR3 DNA sequence: TGTGCCAGCAGCGGGACTAGCGGGAGAGGTGAGCAGTTCTTC. This sequence encodes CASSGTSGRGEQFF.

This clone was found a few times. The chain has TRBV5-1 and TRBJ2-5; 10 nucleotides match TRBD2. The J call may be incorrect, as the DNA end agrees better with TRBJ2-7. CDR1 is SGHRS, CDR2 YFSETQ, per germline. This CDR3 has 17 amino acids. The CDR3 nucleotides are TGCGCCAGCAGCTTCTCTAGCGGGAGACCGCTGGTCTACGAGCAGTACTTC. This gives the protein CASSFSSGRPLVYEQYF.

This clone was recorded a few times. J is TRBJ1-2 and V is TRBV28; D gene ambiguous. This CDR3 comprises 12 residues. CDR1 is MDHEN, CDR2 SYDVKM, per germline. The germline V and J ends were trimmed by 4 bases and 4 bases, with 7 bases remaining between them. The CDR3 DNA sequence: TGTGCCAGCAGTTCTCGCCTCTATGGCTACACCTTC. Amino acids: CASSSRLYGYTF.